This TCR beta chain stems from a study of T cell responses to AZD1222 COVID-19 vaccine. Comment on this clone: Its cognate antigen is unknown.

The CDR3 runs 11 residues. Trimming removed 7 bases from V and 2 bases from J, with 6 bases in between. Germline CDR1 reads MGHDK; CDR2 reads SYGVNS. Findings and limits, study-wide: Targets within unmutated variant regions were reportedly found for nearly half of spike-specific TCRs. Donors in the cohort were predominantly white British and more often female, and clonal diversity was possibly underestimated.

Assay: immunoSEQ multiplex PCR; the TCRdb copy retains only in-frame clones and omits some. Seen here are more than 150,000 clones, about 87% observed once, and the top ten hold 2.7%. V and J are TRBV25-1 and TRBJ2-7; no clear D. This TCR was recovered from an adult in good health. The sample here was peripheral blood, taken on day 0 of MenACWY control vaccination. CDR3 in amino acids: CASNGTYEQYF. The CDR3 bases are TGTGCCAGCAACGGAACCTACGAGCAGTACTTC.